This T cell receptor (beta chain) was found in a study of blood T cells in healthy people across ages. Whole-study findings and limits: A strong correlation between TCR beta diversity and naive T cell percentage was seen. In long-lived donors, naive CD4+ cell counts and diversity exceeded those of aged donors.

The V gene end was trimmed by 5 bases and the J gene end by 4 bases; junction bases not matched to a gene: 14. The CDR3 covers 17 residues. Remarks on this clonotype: What it binds is unknown.

The second PCR ran roughly 6 to 11 cycles with a sample-barcoded 5' primer and J-beta primers. One entry per CDR3 protein, called by TCRdb with MiXCR from the 5' RACE reads. The sample lists approximately 690,000 distinct CDR3 sequences; roughly 58% were seen once. The receptor was derived from a man aged 60 to 69 in good health. Source material: blood. The chain carries TRBV12-3 or TRBV12-4 and TRBJ2-7; 10 bases are shared with TRBD1. CDR3 sequence: CASSTTGGGLADYEQYF. For the CDR3, the DNA is TGTGCCAGCAGTACGACAGGGGGCGGGCTGGCGGATTACGAGCAGTACTTC.